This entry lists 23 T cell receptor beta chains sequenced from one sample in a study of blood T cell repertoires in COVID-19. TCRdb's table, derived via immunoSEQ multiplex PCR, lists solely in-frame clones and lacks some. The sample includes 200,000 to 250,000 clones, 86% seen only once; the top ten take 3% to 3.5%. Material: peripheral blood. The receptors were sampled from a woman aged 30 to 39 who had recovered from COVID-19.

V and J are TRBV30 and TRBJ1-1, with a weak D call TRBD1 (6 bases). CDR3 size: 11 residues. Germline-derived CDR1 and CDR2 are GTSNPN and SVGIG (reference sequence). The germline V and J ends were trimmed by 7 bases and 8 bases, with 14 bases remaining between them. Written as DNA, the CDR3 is TGTGCCTCATCCTTCGACAGGGAAGCTTTCTTT. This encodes CASSFDREAFF.

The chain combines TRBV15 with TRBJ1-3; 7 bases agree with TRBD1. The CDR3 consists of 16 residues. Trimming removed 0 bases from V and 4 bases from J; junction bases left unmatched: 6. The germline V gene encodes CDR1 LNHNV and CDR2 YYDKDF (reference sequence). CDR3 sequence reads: CATSRDQGVGGNTIYF. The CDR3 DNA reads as TGTGCCACCAGCAGAGATCAGGGGGTAGGAGGAAACACCATATATTTT.

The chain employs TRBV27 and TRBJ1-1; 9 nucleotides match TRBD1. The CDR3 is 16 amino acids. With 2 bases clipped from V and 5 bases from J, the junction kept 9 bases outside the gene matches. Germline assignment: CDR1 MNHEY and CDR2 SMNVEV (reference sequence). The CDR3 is CASSLETGGRGTEAFF. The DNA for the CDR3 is TGTGCCAGCAGTTTAGAGACAGGGGGGCGAGGGACTGAAGCTTTCTTT.

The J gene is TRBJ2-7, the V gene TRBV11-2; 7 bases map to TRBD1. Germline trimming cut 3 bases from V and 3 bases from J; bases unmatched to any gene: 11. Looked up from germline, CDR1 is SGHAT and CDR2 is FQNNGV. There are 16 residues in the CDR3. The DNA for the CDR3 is TGTGCCAGCAGCTTTGGACAGGACCCCATCATCTACGAGCAGTACTTC. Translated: CASSFGQDPIIYEQYF.

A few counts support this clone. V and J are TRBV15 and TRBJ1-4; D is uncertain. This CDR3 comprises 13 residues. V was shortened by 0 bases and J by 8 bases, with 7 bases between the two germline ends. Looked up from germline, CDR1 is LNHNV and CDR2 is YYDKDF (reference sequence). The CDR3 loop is CATSRDREEKLFF. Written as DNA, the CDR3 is TGTGCCACCAGCAGAGATCGGGAGGAAAAACTGTTTTTT. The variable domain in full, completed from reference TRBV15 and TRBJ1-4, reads DAMVIQNPRYQVTQFGKPVTLSCSQTLNHNVMYWYQQKSSQAPKLLFHYYDKDFNNEADTPDNFQSRRPNTSFCFLDIRSPGLGDTAMYLCATSRDREEKLFFGSGTQLSVL.

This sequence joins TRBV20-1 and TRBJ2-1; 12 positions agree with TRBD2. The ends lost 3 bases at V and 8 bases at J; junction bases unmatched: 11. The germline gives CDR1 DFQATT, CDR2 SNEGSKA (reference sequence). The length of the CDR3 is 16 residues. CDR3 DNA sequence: TGCAGTGCTAGTTGGCTAGCGGGGGGGTTGGGGGATGAGCAGTTCTTC. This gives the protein CSASWLAGGLGDEQFF.

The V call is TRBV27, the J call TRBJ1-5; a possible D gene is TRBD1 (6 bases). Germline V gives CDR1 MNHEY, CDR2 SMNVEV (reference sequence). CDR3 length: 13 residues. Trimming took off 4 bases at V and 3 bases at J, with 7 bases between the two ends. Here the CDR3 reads CASSWTDNQPQHF. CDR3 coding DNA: TGTGCCAGCAGTTGGACAGACAATCAGCCCCAGCATTTT.

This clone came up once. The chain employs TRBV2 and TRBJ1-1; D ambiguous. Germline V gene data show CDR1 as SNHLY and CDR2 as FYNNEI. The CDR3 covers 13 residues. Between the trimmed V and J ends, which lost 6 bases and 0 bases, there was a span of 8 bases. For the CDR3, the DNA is TGTGCCAGCAGAGTAAGCGTGAACACTGAAGCTTTCTTT. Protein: CASRVSVNTEAFF. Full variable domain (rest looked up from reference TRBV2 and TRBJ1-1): EPEVTQTPSHQVTQMGQEVILRCVPISNHLYFYWYRQILGQKVEFLVSFYNNEISEKSEIFDDQFSVERPDGSNFTLKIRSTKLEDSAMYFCASRVSVNTEAFFGQGTRLTVV.

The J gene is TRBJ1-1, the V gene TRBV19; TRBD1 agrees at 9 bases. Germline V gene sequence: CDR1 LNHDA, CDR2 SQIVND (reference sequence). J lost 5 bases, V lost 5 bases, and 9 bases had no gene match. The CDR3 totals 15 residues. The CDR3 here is CASSALGQGRTEAFF. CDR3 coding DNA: TGTGCCAGTAGTGCGCTCGGACAGGGGAGGACTGAAGCTTTCTTT.

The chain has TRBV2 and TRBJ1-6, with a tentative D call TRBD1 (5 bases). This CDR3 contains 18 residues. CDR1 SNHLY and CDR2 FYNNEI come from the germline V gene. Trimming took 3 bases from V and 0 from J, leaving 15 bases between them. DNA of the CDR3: TGTGCCAGCAGTGATCTATCCGACAGAAGCTCCTATAATTCACCCCTCCACTTT. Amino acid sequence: CASSDLSDRSSYNSPLHF.

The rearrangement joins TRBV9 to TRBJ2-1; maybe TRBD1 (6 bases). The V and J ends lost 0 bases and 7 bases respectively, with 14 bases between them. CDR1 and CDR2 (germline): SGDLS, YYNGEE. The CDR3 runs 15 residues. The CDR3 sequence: CASSVGTGSRNEQFF. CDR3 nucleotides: TGTGCCAGCAGCGTAGGTACAGGGAGCAGGAATGAGCAGTTCTTC.

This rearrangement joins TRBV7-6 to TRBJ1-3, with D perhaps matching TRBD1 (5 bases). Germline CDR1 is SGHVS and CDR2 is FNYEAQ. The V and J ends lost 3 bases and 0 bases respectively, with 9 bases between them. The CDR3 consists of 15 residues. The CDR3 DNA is TGTGCCAGCAGCTTGCAGGGCTCCTCTGGAAACACCATATATTTT. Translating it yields CASSLQGSSGNTIYF.

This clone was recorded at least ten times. CDR3 nucleotides: TGTGCCAGCAGCTCCTCAAGGCTAGCTGGGGCCAACGTCCTGACTTTC. The encoded protein is CASSSSRLAGANVLTF. This chain connects TRBV7-3 to TRBJ2-6; D not resolved. The V gene's germline CDR1 is SGHTA and CDR2 FQGTGA. The length of the CDR3 is 16 residues. The V end lost 4 bases, the J end lost 2 bases, and 12 bases lay between the germline ends. Full variable domain (missing parts from reference TRBV7-3 and TRBJ2-6): GAGVSQTPSNKVTEKGKYVELRCDPISGHTALYWYRQSLGQGPEFLIYFQGTGAADDSGLPNDRFFAVRPEGSVSTLKIQRTERGDSAVYLCASSSSRLAGANVLTFGAGSRLTVL.

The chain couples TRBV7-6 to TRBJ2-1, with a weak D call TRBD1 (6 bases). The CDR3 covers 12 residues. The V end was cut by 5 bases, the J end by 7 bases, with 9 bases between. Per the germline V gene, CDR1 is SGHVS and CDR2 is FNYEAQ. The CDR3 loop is CASSPTGNEQFF. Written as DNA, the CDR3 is TGTGCCAGCAGCCCCACAGGGAATGAGCAGTTCTTC.

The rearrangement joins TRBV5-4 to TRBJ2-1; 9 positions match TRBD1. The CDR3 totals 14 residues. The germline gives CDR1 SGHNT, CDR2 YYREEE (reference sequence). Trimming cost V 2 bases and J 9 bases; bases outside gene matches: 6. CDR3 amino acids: CASSFRDRVREQFF. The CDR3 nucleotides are TGTGCCAGCAGCTTTAGGGACAGGGTTCGTGAGCAGTTCTTC.

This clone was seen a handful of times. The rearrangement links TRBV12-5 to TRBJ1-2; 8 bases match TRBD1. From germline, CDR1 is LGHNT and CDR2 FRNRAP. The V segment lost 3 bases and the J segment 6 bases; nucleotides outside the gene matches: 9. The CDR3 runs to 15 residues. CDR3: CASGFDRGSTNGYTF. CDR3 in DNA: TGTGCTAGTGGTTTCGACAGGGGAAGTACTAATGGCTACACCTTC.

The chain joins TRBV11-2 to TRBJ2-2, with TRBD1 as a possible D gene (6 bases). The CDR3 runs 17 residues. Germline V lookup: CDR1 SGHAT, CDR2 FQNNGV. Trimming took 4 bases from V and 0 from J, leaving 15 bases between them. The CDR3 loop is CASSSGTPVANTGELFF. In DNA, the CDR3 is TGTGCCAGCAGCTCCGGGACACCTGTTGCGAACACCGGGGAGCTGTTTTTT.

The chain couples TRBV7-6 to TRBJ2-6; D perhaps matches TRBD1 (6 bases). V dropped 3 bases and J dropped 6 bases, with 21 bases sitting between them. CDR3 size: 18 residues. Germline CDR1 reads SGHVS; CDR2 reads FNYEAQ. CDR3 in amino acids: CASSFFGRGALEANVLTF. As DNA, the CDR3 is TGTGCCAGCAGCTTCTTTGGCAGGGGAGCTCTGGAGGCCAACGTCCTGACTTTC.

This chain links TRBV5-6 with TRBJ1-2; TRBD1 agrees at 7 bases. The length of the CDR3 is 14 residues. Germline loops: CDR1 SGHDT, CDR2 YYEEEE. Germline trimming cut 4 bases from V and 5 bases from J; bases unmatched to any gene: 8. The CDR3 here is CASSPGQSFYGYTF. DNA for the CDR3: TGTGCCAGCAGCCCGGGACAGAGCTTTTATGGCTACACCTTC.

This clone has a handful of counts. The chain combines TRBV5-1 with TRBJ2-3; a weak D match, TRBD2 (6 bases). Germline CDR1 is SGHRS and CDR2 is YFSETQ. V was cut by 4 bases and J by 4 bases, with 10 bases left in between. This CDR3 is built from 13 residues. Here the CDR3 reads CASSQGTSDTQYF. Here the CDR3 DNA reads TGCGCCAGCAGCCAAGGGACTTCAGATACGCAGTATTTT.

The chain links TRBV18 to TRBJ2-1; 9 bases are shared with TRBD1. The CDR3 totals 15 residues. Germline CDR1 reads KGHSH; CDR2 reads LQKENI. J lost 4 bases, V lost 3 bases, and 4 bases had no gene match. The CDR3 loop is CASSPPGTGYNEQFF. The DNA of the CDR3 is TGTGCCAGCTCACCTCCAGGGACAGGGTACAATGAGCAGTTCTTC.

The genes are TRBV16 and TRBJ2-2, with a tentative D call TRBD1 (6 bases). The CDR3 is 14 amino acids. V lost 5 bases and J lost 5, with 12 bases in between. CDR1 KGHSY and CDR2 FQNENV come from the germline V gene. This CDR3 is CASSYQGGTGELFF. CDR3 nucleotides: TGTGCCAGCAGCTACCAAGGGGGAACCGGGGAGCTGTTTTTT.

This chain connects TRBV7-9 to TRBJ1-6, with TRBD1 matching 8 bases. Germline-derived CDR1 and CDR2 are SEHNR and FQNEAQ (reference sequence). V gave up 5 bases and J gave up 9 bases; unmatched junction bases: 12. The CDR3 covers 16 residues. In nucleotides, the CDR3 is TGTGCCAGCAGCGCAAGCGGCAGGGGGCTGGGTTCACCCCTCCACTTT. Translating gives CASSASGRGLGSPLHF.